This T cell receptor beta chain was profiled in a study of blood T cell repertoires in COVID-19. In the study overall: Material from acute and convalescent COVID-19 was sourced from the United States, Italy and Spain.

Germline V gives CDR1 MDHEN, CDR2 SYDVKM. V gave up 3 bases and J gave up 7 bases; unmatched junction bases: 10. The length of the CDR3 is 16 residues. Sequenced by immunoSEQ multiplex PCR; TCRdb stores in-frame clones only, minus some. The table has tens of thousands of clones, 65% to 85% seen once. Cohorts were based on clinical histories the participants reported. Source material: PBMCs or T cells enriched from blood (not recorded which). This sequence was found in a woman aged 35 to 49 with acute COVID-19. The chain recombines TRBV28 with TRBJ2-1; 9 nucleotides align to TRBD2. The CDR3 region has the DNA TGTGCCAGCAGTTTCTTTCCTAGCGGGGAGTGGAATGAGCAGTTCTTC. Translating it yields CASSFFPSGEWNEQFF. Variable domain in full (rest from reference TRBV28 and TRBJ2-1): DVKVTQSSRYLVKRTGEKVFLECVQDMDHENMFWYRQDPGLGLRLIYFSYDVKMKEKGDIPEGYSVSREKKERFSLILESASTNQTSMYLCASSFFPSGEWNEQFFGPGTRLTVL.